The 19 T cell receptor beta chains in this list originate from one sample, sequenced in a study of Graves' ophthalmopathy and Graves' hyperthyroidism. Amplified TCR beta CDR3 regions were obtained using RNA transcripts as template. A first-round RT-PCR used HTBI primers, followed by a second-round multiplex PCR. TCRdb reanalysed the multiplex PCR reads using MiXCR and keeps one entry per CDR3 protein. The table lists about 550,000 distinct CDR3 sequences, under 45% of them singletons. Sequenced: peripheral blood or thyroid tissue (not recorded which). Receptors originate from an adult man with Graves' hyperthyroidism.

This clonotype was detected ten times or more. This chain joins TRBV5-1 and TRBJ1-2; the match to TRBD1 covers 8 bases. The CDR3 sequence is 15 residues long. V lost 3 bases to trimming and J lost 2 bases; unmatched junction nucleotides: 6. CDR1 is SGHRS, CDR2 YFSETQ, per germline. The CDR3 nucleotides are TGCGCCAGCAGCTCTGGACAGGGTGGGAACTATGGCTACACCTTC. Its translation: CASSSGQGGNYGYTF.

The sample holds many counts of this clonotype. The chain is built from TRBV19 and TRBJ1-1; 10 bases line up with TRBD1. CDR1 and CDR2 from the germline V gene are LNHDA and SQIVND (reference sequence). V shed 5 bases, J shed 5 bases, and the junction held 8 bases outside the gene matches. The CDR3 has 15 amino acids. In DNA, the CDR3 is TGTGCCAGTAGTCCGAGACAGGGGGCGCTTACTGAAGCTTTCTTT. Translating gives CASSPRQGALTEAFF.

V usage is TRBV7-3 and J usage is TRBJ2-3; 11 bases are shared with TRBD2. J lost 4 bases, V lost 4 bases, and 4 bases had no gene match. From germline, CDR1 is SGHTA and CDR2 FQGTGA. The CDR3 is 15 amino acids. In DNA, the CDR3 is TGTGCCAGCAGCTCTAGCGGGGGGAGGGCAGATACGCAGTATTTT. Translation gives CASSSSGGRADTQYF.

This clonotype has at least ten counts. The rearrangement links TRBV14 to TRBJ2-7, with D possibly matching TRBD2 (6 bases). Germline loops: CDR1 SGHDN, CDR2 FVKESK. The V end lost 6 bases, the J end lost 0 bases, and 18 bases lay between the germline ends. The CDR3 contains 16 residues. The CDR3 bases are TGTGCCAGCAGGGAGGGGCCCCAATCTAGCTCCTACGAGCAGTACTTC. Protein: CASREGPQSSSYEQYF. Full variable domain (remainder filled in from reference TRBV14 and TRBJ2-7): EAGVTQFPSHSVIEKGQTVTLRCDPISGHDNLYWYRRVMGKEIKFLLHFVKESKQDESGMPNNRFLAERTGGTYSTLKVQPAELEDSGVYFCASREGPQSSSYEQYFGPGTRLTVT.

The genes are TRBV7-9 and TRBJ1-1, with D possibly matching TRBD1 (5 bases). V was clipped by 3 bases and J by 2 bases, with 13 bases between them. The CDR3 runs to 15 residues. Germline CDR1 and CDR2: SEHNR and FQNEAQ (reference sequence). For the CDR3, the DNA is TGTGCCAGCAGCTTTTTGACAGCGATAAACACTGAAGCTTTCTTT. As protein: CASSFLTAINTEAFF.

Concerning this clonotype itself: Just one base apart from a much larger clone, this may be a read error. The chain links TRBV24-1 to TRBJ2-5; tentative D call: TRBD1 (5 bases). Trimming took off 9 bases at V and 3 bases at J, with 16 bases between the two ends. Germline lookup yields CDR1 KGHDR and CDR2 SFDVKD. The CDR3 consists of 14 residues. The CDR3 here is CATGVMGREETQYF. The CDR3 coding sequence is TGTGCCACCGGTGTTATGGGGCGCGAAGAGACCCAGTACTTC.

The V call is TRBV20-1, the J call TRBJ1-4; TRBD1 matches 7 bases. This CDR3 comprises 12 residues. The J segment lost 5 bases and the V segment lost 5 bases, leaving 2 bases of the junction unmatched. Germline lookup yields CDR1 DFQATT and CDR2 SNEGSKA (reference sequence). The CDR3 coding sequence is TGCAGTGCTGCGACAGGGAATGAAAAACTGTTTTTT. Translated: CSAATGNEKLFF.

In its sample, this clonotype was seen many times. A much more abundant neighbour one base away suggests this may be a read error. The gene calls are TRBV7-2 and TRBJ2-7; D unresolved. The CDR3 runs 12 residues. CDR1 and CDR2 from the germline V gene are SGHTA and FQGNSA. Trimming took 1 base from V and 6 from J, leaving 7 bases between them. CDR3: CASSLGVCEQYF. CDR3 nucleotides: TGTGCCAGCAGCTTAGGGGTCTGCGAGCAGTACTTC. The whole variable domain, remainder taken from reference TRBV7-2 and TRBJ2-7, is GAGVSQSPSNKVTEKGKDVELRCDPISGHTALYWYRQSLGQGLEFLIYFQGNSAPDKSGLPSDRFSAERTGGSVSTLTIQRTQQEDSAVYLCASSLGVCEQYFGPGTRLTVT.

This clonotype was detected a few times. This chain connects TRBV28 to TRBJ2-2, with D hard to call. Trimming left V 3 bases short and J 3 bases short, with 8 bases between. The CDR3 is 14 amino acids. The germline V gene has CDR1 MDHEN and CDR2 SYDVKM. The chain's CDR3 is CASSFRLYTGELFF. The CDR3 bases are TGTGCCAGCAGTTTCAGGCTATACACCGGGGAGCTGTTTTTT.

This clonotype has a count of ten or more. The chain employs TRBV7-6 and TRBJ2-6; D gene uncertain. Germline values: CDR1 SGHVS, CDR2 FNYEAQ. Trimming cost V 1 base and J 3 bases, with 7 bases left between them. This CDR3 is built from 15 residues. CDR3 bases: TGTGCCAGCAGCTTAGAGCCTTTTGGGGCCAACGTCCTGACTTTC. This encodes CASSLEPFGANVLTF.

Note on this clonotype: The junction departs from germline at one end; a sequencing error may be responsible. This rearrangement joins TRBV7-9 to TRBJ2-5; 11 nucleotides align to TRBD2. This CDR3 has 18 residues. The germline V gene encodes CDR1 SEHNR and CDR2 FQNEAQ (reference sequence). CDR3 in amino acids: CASSSEKGLAGSQETQHF. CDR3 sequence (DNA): TGTGCCAGCAGCTCCGAAAAAGGACTAGCGGGTTCTCAAGAGACCCAGCACTTC.

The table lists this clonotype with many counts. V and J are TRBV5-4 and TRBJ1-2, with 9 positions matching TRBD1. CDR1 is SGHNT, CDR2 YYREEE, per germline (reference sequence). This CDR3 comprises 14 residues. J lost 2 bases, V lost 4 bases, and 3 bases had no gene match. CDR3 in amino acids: CASSQGTGNYGYTF. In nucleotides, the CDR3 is TGTGCCAGCAGCCAGGGGACAGGGAACTATGGCTACACCTTC.

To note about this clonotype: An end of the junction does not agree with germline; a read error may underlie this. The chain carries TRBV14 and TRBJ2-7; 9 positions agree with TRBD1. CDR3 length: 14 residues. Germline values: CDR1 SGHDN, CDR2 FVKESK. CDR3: CASSRDRVSREQHF. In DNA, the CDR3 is TGTGCCAGCAGCCGGGACAGGGTGTCCCGCGAGCAGCACTTC.

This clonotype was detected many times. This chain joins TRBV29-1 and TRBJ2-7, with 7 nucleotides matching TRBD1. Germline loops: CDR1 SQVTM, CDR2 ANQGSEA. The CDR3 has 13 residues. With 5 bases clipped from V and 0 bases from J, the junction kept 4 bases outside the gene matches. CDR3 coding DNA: TGCAGCGTTTTGGCAGGGGGCTCCTACGAGCAGTACTTC. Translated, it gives CSVLAGGSYEQYF.

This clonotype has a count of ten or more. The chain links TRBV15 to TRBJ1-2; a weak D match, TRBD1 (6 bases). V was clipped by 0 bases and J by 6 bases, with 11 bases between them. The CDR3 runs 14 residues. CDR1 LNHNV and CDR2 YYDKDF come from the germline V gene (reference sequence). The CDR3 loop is CATSREDRQDGYTF. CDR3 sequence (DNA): TGTGCCACCAGCAGAGAGGACCGACAGGATGGCTACACCTTC. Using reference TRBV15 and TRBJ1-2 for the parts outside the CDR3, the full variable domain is DAMVIQNPRYQVTQFGKPVTLSCSQTLNHNVMYWYQQKSSQAPKLLFHYYDKDFNNEADTPDNFQSRRPNTSFCFLDIRSPGLGDTAMYLCATSREDRQDGYTFGSGTRLTVV.

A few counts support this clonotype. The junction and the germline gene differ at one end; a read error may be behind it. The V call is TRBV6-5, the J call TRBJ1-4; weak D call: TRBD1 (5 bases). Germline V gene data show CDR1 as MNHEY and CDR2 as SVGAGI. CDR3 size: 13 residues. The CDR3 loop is CASGLGGNEKLFF. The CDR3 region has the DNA TGTGCCAGCGGTCTCGGGGGGAATGAAAAGCTGTTTTTT.

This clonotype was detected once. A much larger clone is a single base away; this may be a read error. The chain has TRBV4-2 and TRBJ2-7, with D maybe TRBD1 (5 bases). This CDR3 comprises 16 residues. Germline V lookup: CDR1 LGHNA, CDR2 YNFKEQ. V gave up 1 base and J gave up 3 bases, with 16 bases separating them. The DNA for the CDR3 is TGTGCCAGCAGCCAAGGCCAGCAGGGAACGAACTACGAGCAGTACTTC. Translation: CASSQGQQGTNYEQYF.

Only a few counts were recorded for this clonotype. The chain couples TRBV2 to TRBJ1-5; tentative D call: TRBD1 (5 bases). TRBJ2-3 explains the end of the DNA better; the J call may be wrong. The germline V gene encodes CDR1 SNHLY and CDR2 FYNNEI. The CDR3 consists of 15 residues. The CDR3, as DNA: TGTGCCAGCAGTGGCCCTTTTCAGGGATCTGAGCCCCAGTATTTT. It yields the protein CASSGPFQGSEPQYF.

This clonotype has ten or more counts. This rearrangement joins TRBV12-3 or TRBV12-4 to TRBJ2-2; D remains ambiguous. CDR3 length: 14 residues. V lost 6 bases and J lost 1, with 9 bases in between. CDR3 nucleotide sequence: TGTGCCAGCAGCCCTTACCTGAACACCGGGGAGCTGTTTTTT. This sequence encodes CASSPYLNTGELFF.